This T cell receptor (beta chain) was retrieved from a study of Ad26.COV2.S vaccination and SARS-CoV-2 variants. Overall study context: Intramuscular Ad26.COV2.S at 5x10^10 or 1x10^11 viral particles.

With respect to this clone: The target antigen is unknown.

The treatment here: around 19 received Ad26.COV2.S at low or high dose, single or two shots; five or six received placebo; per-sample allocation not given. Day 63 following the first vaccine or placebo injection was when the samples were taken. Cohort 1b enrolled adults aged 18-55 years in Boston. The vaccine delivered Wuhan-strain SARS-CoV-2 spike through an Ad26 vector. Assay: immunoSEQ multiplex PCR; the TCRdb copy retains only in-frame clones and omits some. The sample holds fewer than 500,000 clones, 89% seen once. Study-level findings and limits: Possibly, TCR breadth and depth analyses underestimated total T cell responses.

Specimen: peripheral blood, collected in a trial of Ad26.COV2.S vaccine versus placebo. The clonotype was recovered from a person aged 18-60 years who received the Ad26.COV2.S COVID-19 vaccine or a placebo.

CDR3 amino acids: CASSQDVEGLMNTEAFF. CDR3 DNA sequence: TGTGCCAGCAGCCAAGATGTCGAGGGGCTCATGAACACTGAAGCTTTCTTT. This chain connects TRBV4-2 to TRBJ1-1; D is perhaps TRBD1 (5 bases). V lost 0 bases and J 0 bases, leaving 14 bases between the germline ends. Per the germline V gene, CDR1 is LGHNA and CDR2 is YNFKEQ. The CDR3 contains 17 residues.